This TCR beta chain was obtained from a study of blood T cell repertoires in COVID-19. Across the study: There were acute and convalescent COVID-19 samples, and they came from the United States, Italy and Spain. PBMCs, B-cell-depleted T cells, or T cells were the source of the cDNA or gDNA that made up the material.

Unmatched junction bases numbered 8, after V lost 6 bases and J lost 3 bases. This CDR3 has 15 residues. CDR1 is LNHDA and CDR2 is SQIVND in the germline V gene (reference sequence). Clones were sequenced by immunoSEQ multiplex PCR, and TCRdb holds only the in-frame ones, with some missing. The repertoire includes 250,000 to 300,000 clones, approximately 87% of them detected once, and 3.5% to 5.5% sits in the top ten. This clonotype was sampled from a man aged 55 to 69 who had recovered from COVID-19. Sequenced material: peripheral blood. The J gene is TRBJ2-3, the V gene TRBV19, with 8 nucleotides matching TRBD1. The CDR3 DNA reads as TGTGCCAGTAGCGAGACAGGGGCTGGTACAGATACGCAGTATTTT. Amino acid sequence: CASSETGAGTDTQYF.